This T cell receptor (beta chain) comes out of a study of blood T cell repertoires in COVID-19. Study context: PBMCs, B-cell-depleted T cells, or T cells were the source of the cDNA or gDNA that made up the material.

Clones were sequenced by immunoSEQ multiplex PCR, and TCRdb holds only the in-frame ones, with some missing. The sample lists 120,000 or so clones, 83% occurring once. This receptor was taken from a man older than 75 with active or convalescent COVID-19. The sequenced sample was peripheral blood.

DNA for the CDR3: TGTGCCAGCAGCCGACAGGGGGGAGGGACCTACGAGCAGTACTTC. It codes for CASSRQGGGTYEQYF. The chain uses TRBV14 and TRBJ2-7, with 9 bases matching TRBD1. This CDR3 spans 15 amino acids. V shed 4 bases, J shed 2 bases, and the junction held 6 bases outside the gene matches. Germline values: CDR1 SGHDN, CDR2 FVKESK.